Included here is one T cell receptor (beta chain) sequence, with context. Its antigen is undetermined. This sample stems from a study of cytomegalovirus exposure and HLA in healthy donors. Overall study findings and caveats: Looking again later, the authors saw that most CMV-associated TCR beta chains seemed HLA-restricted. Analysis was carried out at a later point, and it linked a missense DCLRE1C variant to TCR beta V- and J-gene trimming. A later analysis reportedly found that, within productive TCRs, an Asian-associated ancestry cluster had fewer N-insertions than the mean observed across the roughly 700 donors. In presence/absence analyses, roughly uniform sequencing depth across donors was assumed.

PCR employed 60 Vbeta and 13 Jbeta primers. Clones were read by immunoSEQ multiplex PCR, and TCRdb kept only the in-frame ones, dropping some. The profile shows about 130,000 clones, about 71% of them singletons. The length of the CDR3 is 12 residues. Germline loops: CDR1 SNHLY, CDR2 FYNNEI. V was shortened by 7 bases and J by 2 bases, with 8 bases between the two germline ends. The sequenced sample was PBMCs. The chain recombines TRBV2 with TRBJ1-2; D possibly corresponds to TRBD1 (5 bases). The origin of this receptor is a woman aged 55 to 70 in good health and CMV-seropositive. CDR3 sequence: CASTDSNYGYTF. Written as DNA, the CDR3 is TGTGCCAGCACCGACAGCAACTATGGCTACACCTTC.